This TCR beta chain was sequenced for a study of T cell responses to AZD1222 COVID-19 vaccine. Generated by immunoSEQ multiplex PCR, the TCRdb table keeps only in-frame clones and is missing some. The table records some 92,000 clones, 90% to 95% of them present only once. The CDR3 extends over 14 amino acids. From germline, CDR1 is SGHRS and CDR2 YFSETQ. Between the trimmed V and J ends, which lost 2 bases and 1 base, there was a span of 7 bases. About this clone: Other nucleotide sequences from this sample produce the same CDR3.

The rearrangement joins TRBV5-1 to TRBJ1-5, with D perhaps TRBD1 (5 bases). The clonotype originates from an adult in good health. The material sequenced was peripheral blood, taken on day 0 of AZD1222 vaccination. In nucleotides, the CDR3 is TGCGCCAGCAGCTTAGAGGGGAGCAATCAGCCCCAGCATTTT. It encodes CASSLEGSNQPQHF.